The rows below give T cell receptor beta chains drawn from one sample of a study of shared clonotypes between healthy human individuals. Clones were read by immunoSEQ multiplex PCR, and TCRdb kept only the in-frame ones, dropping some. This table holds over 2 million clones, about nine tenths found once. Sequencing input: naive CD4+ T cells from PBMCs. The receptors come from a man between 18 and 35 years old in good health. Some clones in this sample may be carry-over from other donors' samples. The CDR3 runs from the conserved cysteine through the conserved F or W.

V,CDR3
TRBV5-1,CASSLAEGANEKLFF
TRBV5-5,CASSLTGSNYGYTF
TRBV5-6,CASSLYGLMTGELFF
TRBV4-1,CASSQGLAETWNEQFF
TRBV4-2,CASSQDSRRTDTQYF
TRBV11-2,CASSLDSAGGAEVGYTF
TRBV25-1,CASSESHYPGELFF
TRBV2,CASSPGPGDYEQYF
TRBV10-3,CAISESGISGANVLTF
TRBV28,CASSRPGAFYNQPQHF
TRBV5-6,CASSLELAGDADTQYF
TRBV5-1,CASRKLTGEVETQYF
TRBV7-2,CASSYRQTGELFF
TRBV5-1,CASSLGSGARETQYF
TRBV7-9,CASSLSTDTQYF
TRBV28,CASSPYLRTTHGQYF
TRBV5-6,CASSWGQGGYTF
TRBV18,CASSPSQAGGYEQYF
TRBV27,CASSWRAASYEQYF
TRBV21-1,CASSKRQGRGRPGANVLTF
TRBV7-3,CASSLVSGSSGELFF
TRBV28,CASRTAGGGETQYF
TRBV5-1,CASAWEHTGELFF
TRBV5-1,CASSSTLGNPSYEQYF
TRBV6-5,CASSYSVNSGNTEAFF
TRBV4-1,CASSQGAGGAETQYF
TRBV6-6,CASSYDPNTDTQYF
TRBV30,CAWGQSSGNTIYF
TRBV7-9,CASSLDGTVLYEQYF
TRBV2,CASREQGQAEEKLFF
TRBV7-3,CASSLIAAGVDTQYF
TRBV5-1,CASRMDTGGTIYEQYF
TRBV7-8,CASSPRQGSYEQYF
TRBV5-6,CASTGAGDTEAFF
TRBV19,CASSIEAEAVNQPQHF
TRBV28,CASRSSGRTSYNEQFF
TRBV28,CASSLGPGINYGYTF
TRBV18,CASSPQPAYEQYF
TRBV7-9,CASSSQAVNQPQHF